The TCR beta chain under discussion was sequenced for a study of blood T cell repertoires in COVID-19. Study information: Specimens from acute and convalescent COVID-19 originated in the United States, Italy and Spain. PBMCs, B-cell-depleted T cells, or T cells were the source of the cDNA or gDNA that made up the material.

In the authors' workflow: Nucleated cell number was recorded as an estimate derived from reference gene primer amplification. The protocol was immunoSEQ multiplex PCR, while the TCRdb copy is restricted to in-frame clones and leaves out a portion. D and trimming come from the DNA, and the V and J calls and clone size come from that table. Among some 60,000 clones listed, over 75% were seen once. CDR1 MNHNS and CDR2 SASEGT come from the germline V gene. The CDR3 loop spans 16 amino acids. V gave up 2 bases and J gave up 12 bases, with 24 bases separating them. This clone was picked up one time. The sequenced sample was peripheral blood. The sequence came from a woman of 80 years or more with acute or convalescent COVID-19. The rearrangement links TRBV6-1 to TRBJ2-3; tentative D call: TRBD2 (5 bases). CDR3 nucleotides: TGTGCCAGCAGTGAAATCGAGGGCCAAAGGGTAGGAAACCAGTATTTT. Its translation is CASSEIEGQRVGNQYF.